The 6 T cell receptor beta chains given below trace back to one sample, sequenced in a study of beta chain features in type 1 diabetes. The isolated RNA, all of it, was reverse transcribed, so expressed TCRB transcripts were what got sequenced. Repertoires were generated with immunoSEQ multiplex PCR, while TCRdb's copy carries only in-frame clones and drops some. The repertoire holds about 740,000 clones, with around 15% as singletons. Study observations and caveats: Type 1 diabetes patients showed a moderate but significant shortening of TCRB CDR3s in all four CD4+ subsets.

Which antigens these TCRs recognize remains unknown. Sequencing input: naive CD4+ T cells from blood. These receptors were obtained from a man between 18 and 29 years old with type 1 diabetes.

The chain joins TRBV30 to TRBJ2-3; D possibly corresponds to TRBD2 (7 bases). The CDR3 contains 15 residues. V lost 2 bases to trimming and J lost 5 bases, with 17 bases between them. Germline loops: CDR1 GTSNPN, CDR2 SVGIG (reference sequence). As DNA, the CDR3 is TGTGCCTGGAGTCTTGGCGGGGGCATAGTAGATACGCAGTATTTT. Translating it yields CAWSLGGGIVDTQYF. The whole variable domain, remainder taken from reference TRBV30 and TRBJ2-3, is SQTIHQWPATLVQPVGSPLSLECTVEGTSNPNLYWYRQAAGRGLQLLFYSVGIGQISSEVPQNLSASRPQDRQFILSSKKLLLSDSGFYLCAWSLGGGIVDTQYFGPGTRLTVL.

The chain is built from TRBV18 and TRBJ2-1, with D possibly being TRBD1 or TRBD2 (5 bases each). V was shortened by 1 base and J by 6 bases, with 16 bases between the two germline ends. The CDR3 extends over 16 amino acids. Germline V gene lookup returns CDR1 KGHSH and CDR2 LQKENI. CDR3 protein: CASSPRVEGSRNEQFF. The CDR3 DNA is TGTGCCAGCTCACCACGAGTTGAGGGGTCCCGCAATGAGCAGTTCTTC.

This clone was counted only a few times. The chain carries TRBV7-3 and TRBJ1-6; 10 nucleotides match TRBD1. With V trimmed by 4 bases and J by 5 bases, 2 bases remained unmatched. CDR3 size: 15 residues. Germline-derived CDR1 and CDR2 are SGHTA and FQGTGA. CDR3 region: CASSSGTGDNSPLHF. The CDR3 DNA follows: TGTGCCAGCAGCTCCGGGACAGGGGATAATTCACCCCTCCACTTT.

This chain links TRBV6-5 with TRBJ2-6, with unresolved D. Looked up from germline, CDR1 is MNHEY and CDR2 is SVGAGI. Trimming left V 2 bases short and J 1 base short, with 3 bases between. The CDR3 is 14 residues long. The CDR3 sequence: CASSYRSGANVLTF. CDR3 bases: TGTGCCAGCAGTTACAGGTCTGGGGCCAACGTCCTGACTTTC.

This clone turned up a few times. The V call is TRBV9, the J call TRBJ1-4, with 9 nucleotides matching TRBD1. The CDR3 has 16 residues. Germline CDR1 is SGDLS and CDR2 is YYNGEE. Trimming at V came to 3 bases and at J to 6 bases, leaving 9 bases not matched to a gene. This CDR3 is CASSADPGQGDEKLFF. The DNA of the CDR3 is TGTGCCAGCAGCGCCGATCCGGGACAGGGTGATGAAAAACTGTTTTTT.

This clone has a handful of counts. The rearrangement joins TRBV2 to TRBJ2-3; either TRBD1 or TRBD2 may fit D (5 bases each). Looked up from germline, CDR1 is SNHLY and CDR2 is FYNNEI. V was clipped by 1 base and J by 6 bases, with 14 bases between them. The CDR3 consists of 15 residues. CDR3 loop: CASSEGGLLGDTQYF. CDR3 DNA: TGTGCCAGCAGTGAAGGGGGGTTACTAGGCGATACGCAGTATTTT.